The 21 T cell receptor beta chains listed next were all sequenced from one sample in a study of vaccination effects on CD4 cells after COVID-19 (dated 2022 in TCRdb). Library generation was performed with the immunoSEQ multiplex PCR assay. This immuneACCESS table, as held by TCRdb, lists in-frame sequences with V and J called but not all clones. Of the missing ones, under half trace to an unresolved V gene in checked studies; the others have no known cause. The sample yields around 45,000 clones; around 78% were counted once. Together, the top ten hold about a tenth of the sample. The antigens of these receptors remain unknown. In the ViraFEST assay, PBMC were stimulated with viral peptide pools, and TCR sequencing was then used to find antigen-specific CD4+ T cell clonotypes based on their expansion. After roughly 11 days of culture, CD4+ T cells were isolated with the EasySep CD4+ T cell isolation kit. Healthy vaccine recipients had no prior SARS-CoV-2 infection, confirmed by negative nucleocapsid antibodies before and after vaccination.

The sample in question was CD4+ T cells from PBMCs cultured with SARS-CoV-2 spike peptides, obtained before COVID-19 vaccination. The intended sense of this specimen's cell subset or site label: SARS-CoV-2 spike overlapping peptide pool stimulation. Every receptor here comes from a human donor who received a COVID-19 vaccine.

The chain joins TRBV5-1 to TRBJ2-3; 11 bases agree with TRBD2. The CDR3 is 15 residues long. CDR1 and CDR2 from the germline V gene are SGHRS and YFSETQ. Trimming cost V 4 bases and J 1 base; bases outside gene matches: 2. CDR3 DNA: TGCGCCAGCAGCAAACTAGCGGGGGGCACAGATACGCAGTATTTT. Protein sequence: CASSKLAGGTDTQYF.

V is TRBV27 and J is TRBJ1-5, with 7 bases lining up with TRBD1. This CDR3 comprises 14 residues. Germline CDR1 and CDR2: MNHEY and SMNVEV (reference sequence). V lost 5 bases, J lost 7 bases, and 8 bases stayed unmatched. The CDR3 here is CASSVQGSGQPQHF. The CDR3 nucleotides read TGTGCCAGCAGTGTACAGGGGAGCGGACAGCCCCAGCATTTT.

The J gene is TRBJ2-1, the V gene TRBV5-1; 9 positions agree with TRBD2. J was trimmed by 10 bases and V by 0 bases; bases with no gene match: 11. The CDR3 has 16 amino acids. Germline CDR1 SGHRS, CDR2 YFSETQ. The CDR3 DNA sequence: TGCGCCAGCAGCTTGGAGGGGCTAGCGGGGTCGGGGGAGCAGTTCTTC. Its translation is CASSLEGLAGSGEQFF.

V is TRBV2 and J is TRBJ1-1; no clear D gene. The V and J ends lost 7 bases and 5 bases respectively, with 14 bases between them. CDR1 and CDR2 (germline): SNHLY, FYNNEI. This CDR3 is built from 13 residues. Written as DNA, the CDR3 is TGTGCCAGCAAACGTACCCGGGAGACTGAAGCTTTCTTT. This gives the protein CASKRTRETEAFF.

The chain couples TRBV6-5 to TRBJ1-2; D is uncertain. The CDR3 is 15 amino acids. V was pared by 5 bases and J by 4 bases, with 17 bases between. Germline V gene sequence: CDR1 MNHEY, CDR2 SVGAGI. The CDR3 sequence: CASSRMGFGGYGYTF. DNA for the CDR3: TGTGCCAGCAGTCGAATGGGATTCGGTGGCTATGGCTACACCTTC.

There are a few counts of this clone. V is TRBV4-2 and J is TRBJ2-2, with D uncertain. This CDR3 comprises 17 residues. Deletions cut 4 bases from V and 5 bases from J, with 20 bases between. The germline CDR1 and CDR2 sequences are LGHNA and YNFKEQ. CDR3 amino acids: CASSPTPDGFRTGELFF. CDR3 coding DNA: TGTGCCAGCAGCCCCACCCCAGACGGATTTAGGACCGGGGAGCTGTTTTTT.

V gene TRBV6-6 combines with J gene TRBJ1-1; D unresolved. CDR1 is MNHNY, CDR2 SVGAGI, per germline (reference sequence). The CDR3 covers 11 residues. Trimming stripped 6 bases from V and 11 bases from J, with 13 bases between. This chain's CDR3 is CASSPTGWAFF. The CDR3 nucleotides are TGTGCCAGCAGCCCCACGGGGTGGGCTTTCTTT.

The chain has TRBV7-2 and TRBJ2-5; D is undetermined. Germline lookup yields CDR1 SGHTA and CDR2 FQGNSA. This CDR3 has 14 residues. The V and J ends lost 3 bases and 0 bases respectively, with 8 bases between them. The CDR3 coding sequence is TGTGCCAGCAGCTTCGGACGGAACCAAGAGACCCAGTACTTC. This sequence encodes CASSFGRNQETQYF.

This chain links TRBV29-1 with TRBJ1-1, with D perhaps TRBD1 (5 bases). Germline assignment: CDR1 SQVTM and CDR2 ANQGSEA. V was clipped by 4 bases and J by 0 bases, with 15 bases between them. CDR3 length equals 15 residues. The CDR3 sequence: CSVASLGRLNTEAFF. The DNA of the CDR3 is TGCAGCGTTGCATCATTGGGACGCCTGAACACTGAAGCTTTCTTT.

This clone came up once. The J gene is TRBJ2-3, the V gene TRBV5-1; 11 nucleotides match TRBD2. Germline V lookup: CDR1 SGHRS, CDR2 YFSETQ. The junction had 7 bases not matched to a gene; V was cut back by 1 base and J by 0 bases. The CDR3 is 18 residues long. CDR3: CASSLRLAGGFSTDTQYF. The CDR3 DNA reads as TGCGCCAGCAGCTTGCGGCTAGCGGGGGGTTTTAGCACAGATACGCAGTATTTT.

This rearrangement joins TRBV7-2 to TRBJ2-7; 7 bases are a match to TRBD2. CDR1 is SGHTA, CDR2 FQGNSA, per germline. This CDR3 spans 13 amino acids. V dropped 0 bases and J dropped 5; count of bases not matched to a gene: 1. CDR3 DNA sequence: TGTGCCAGCAGCTTAGCTCTAGCGGACGAGCAGTACGTC. This codes for CASSLALADEQYV.

In its sample, this clone was seen once. This chain uses TRBV19 with TRBJ1-5, with D perhaps TRBD1 (5 bases). Trimming removed 7 bases at V and 7 bases at J, with 17 bases between. Germline V lookup: CDR1 LNHDA, CDR2 SQIVND (reference sequence). The CDR3 sequence is 14 residues long. In DNA form, the CDR3 reads TGTGCCAGTACCCCCCCCAGGGTTCGACAGCCCCAGCATTTT. It specifies CASTPPRVRQPQHF.

The chain has TRBV28 and TRBJ1-1; TRBD1 aligns across 9 bases. Trimming removed 5 bases from V and 6 bases from J; junction bases left unmatched: 10. The CDR3 totals 15 residues. Germline assignment: CDR1 MDHEN and CDR2 SYDVKM. For the CDR3, the DNA is TGTGCCAGCAGTCAGGGACAGGGAGGATGGGCTGAAGCTTTCTTT. Translation: CASSQGQGGWAEAFF. The variable domain in full, completed from reference TRBV28 and TRBJ1-1, reads DVKVTQSSRYLVKRTGEKVFLECVQDMDHENMFWYRQDPGLGLRLIYFSYDVKMKEKGDIPEGYSVSREKKERFSLILESASTNQTSMYLCASSQGQGGWAEAFFGQGTRLTVV.

The rearrangement links TRBV28 to TRBJ1-2, with D perhaps matching TRBD1 (6 bases). The CDR3 loop spans 13 amino acids. Trimming removed 6 bases at V and 5 bases at J, with 13 bases between. Germline CDR1 reads MDHEN; CDR2 reads SYDVKM. CDR3 protein: CASRMIRGYGYTF. Here the CDR3 DNA reads TGTGCCAGCAGAATGATTAGGGGGTATGGCTACACCTTC.

J is TRBJ1-2 and V is TRBV5-8; D may be TRBD1 (5 bases). The V gene lost 0 bases and the J gene lost 6 bases, with 9 bases spanning the gap. CDR3 size: 13 residues. Germline V lookup: CDR1 SGHTS, CDR2 YDEGEE. DNA for the CDR3: TGTGCCAGCAGCTTGGTCAGGGCACATGGCTACACCTTC. Translated: CASSLVRAHGYTF.

The J gene is TRBJ1-5, the V gene TRBV24-1; no clear D. Deletions cut 5 bases from V and 2 bases from J, with 6 bases between. Germline loops: CDR1 KGHDR, CDR2 SFDVKD. The CDR3 contains 13 residues. The CDR3, as DNA: TGTGCCACCAGTGCTACAGGCAATCAGCCCCAGCATTTT. The encoded protein is CATSATGNQPQHF.

The V call is TRBV23-1, the J call TRBJ1-2, with D perhaps matching TRBD1 (5 bases). TRBV23-1 counts as an open reading frame of uncertain function. V was trimmed by 0 bases and J by 4 bases, leaving 12 bases between them. The CDR3 loop spans 15 amino acids. Here the CDR3 reads CASSQSWGELYGYTF. CDR3 coding DNA: TGCGCCAGCAGTCAATCCTGGGGGGAGCTCTATGGCTACACCTTC.

The CDR3 region has the DNA TGTGCCAGCAGCTTAGCCGACAGCCGCTCCTACAATGAGCAGTTCTTC. Protein: CASSLADSRSYNEQFF. The rearrangement uses TRBV7-8 and TRBJ2-1, with D possibly TRBD1 on 5 matching bases. Per germline, CDR1 SGHVS and CDR2 FQNEAQ. Trimming took off 0 bases at V and 0 bases at J, with 9 bases between the two ends. The CDR3 has 16 amino acids.

The count of this clone is one. V usage is TRBV6-5 and J usage is TRBJ2-5; the D gene is possibly TRBD1 (6 bases). There are 13 residues in the CDR3. V gave up 7 bases and J gave up 2 bases, with 11 bases separating them. CDR1 and CDR2 (germline): MNHEY, SVGAGI. CDR3 nucleotide sequence: TGTGCCAGCACCGTCACAGGGCAAGAGACCCAGTACTTC. Amino acid sequence: CASTVTGQETQYF.

The chain combines TRBV28 with TRBJ2-7; D possibly corresponds to TRBD1 (6 bases). This CDR3 comprises 14 residues. V gave up 5 bases and J gave up 0 bases, with 11 bases separating them. CDR1 MDHEN and CDR2 SYDVKM come from the germline V gene. In DNA form, the CDR3 reads TGTGCCAGCAGTCATGGGACACTCTCCTACGAGCAGTACGTC. Its translation is CASSHGTLSYEQYV.

The chain carries TRBV4-3 and TRBJ1-1; weak D call: TRBD1 (6 bases). Germline CDR1 reads LGHNA; CDR2 reads YSLEER. V lost 0 bases, J lost 0 bases, and 8 bases lay in between. The CDR3 spans 15 residues. The DNA of the CDR3 is TGCGCCAGCAGCCAAGATCGGGGGCTGAACACTGAAGCTTTCTTT. This codes for CASSQDRGLNTEAFF.